These T cell receptor beta chains were read from a single sample in a study of cytomegalovirus exposure and HLA in healthy donors. Generated by immunoSEQ multiplex PCR, the TCRdb table keeps only in-frame clones and is missing some. There are under 250,000 clones in the sample; 80% to 95% occur only once, and 1.1% lies in the top ten. Sequenced material: PBMCs. These receptors were collected from a woman younger than 35 in good health and CMV-seronegative. The CDR3 runs from the conserved cysteine through the conserved F or W. The order of the fields is J gene, clone size, D gene, V gene, CDR3 DNA, CDR3 protein. The D gene is left open where the match is weak. Clone sizes are given selectively: once, few, many, or a class where the clone is expanded.

TRBJ2-2 NA TRBD1 TRBV11-2 TGTGCCAGCAGCTTACCCTTAAGACAGGGGAACACCGGGGAGCTGTTTTTT CASSLPLRQGNTGELFF
TRBJ1-3 NA TRBD1 TRBV6-5 TGTGCCAGCAGCCGGGACAGGTCAAACACCATATATTTT CASSRDRSNTIYF
TRBJ2-1 NA TRBD1 TRBV6-1 TGTGCCAGCAGAGACGACAGGGACGAGCAGTTCTTC CASRDDRDEQFF
TRBJ1-2 NA TRBD1 TRBV18 TGTGCCAGCTCACCAGGGCCAGAGACAGGGGGAAAATATGGCTACACCTTC CASSPGPETGGKYGYTF
TRBJ1-5 NA TRBD1 TRBV27 TGTGCCACCAAAGCAGGGGGAAATAGCAATCAGCCCCAGCATTTT CATKAGGNSNQPQHF
TRBJ1-5 NA NA TRBV27 TGTGCCAGCTCCCTTGGAGGAGGCAATCAGCCCCAGCATTTT CASSLGGGNQPQHF
TRBJ2-4 NA NA TRBV6-6 TGTGCCAGCAGTTACGAAGACAGCCTCAAAAACATTCAGTACTTC CASSYEDSLKNIQYF
TRBJ1-6 NA TRBD1 TRBV5-1 TGCGCCAGCAGCCATCCGGGACAGGCCCATTCACCCCTCCACTTT CASSHPGQAHSPLHF
TRBJ2-3 NA TRBD2 TRBV5-6 TGTGCCAGCAGCTACCCTATCGGACTAGCGGGAGAAACAGATACGCAGTATTTT CASSYPIGLAGETDTQYF
TRBJ1-4 NA TRBD1 TRBV11-2 TGTGCCAGCAGCTCCGACAGGGGCCGGAATGAAAAACTGTTTTTT CASSSDRGRNEKLFF
TRBJ1-5 NA NA TRBV28 TGTGCCAGCTCGCCAGAGAGGTTCCAGCATTTT CASSPERFQHF
TRBJ1-2 few NA TRBV30 TGTGCCTGGACAGGGGTCTATGGCTACACCTTC CAWTGVYGYTF
TRBJ1-1 once NA TRBV4-2 TGTGCCAGCAGCCAAGGGGGCGGTGAAGCTTTCTTT CASSQGGGEAFF
TRBJ1-3 NA NA TRBV6-1 TGTGCCAGCAGTGAAACGGGAGGAGACGGAAACACCATATATTTT CASSETGGDGNTIYF
TRBJ1-6 few NA TRBV27 TGTGCCAGCAGTGGACAGATCCATTCACCCCTCCACTTT CASSGQIHSPLHF